One and the same sample provided the 25 T cell receptor beta chains below, sequenced in a study of shared clonotypes between healthy human individuals. CD45RO-negative, CCR7-positively selected cells formed the naive CD8 fraction, excluding terminally differentiated effector memory CD45RA+ cells. TCRdb keeps only in-frame clones here, not all; method: immunoSEQ multiplex PCR. The repertoire includes roughly 2,000,000 clones, less than 95% of them detected once, and approximately 1% sits in the top ten. The sequenced material came from naive CD8+ T cells sorted from blood. The source of these receptors is a man between 18 and 35 years old in good health.

This sequence joins TRBV4-1 and TRBJ2-7; D is undetermined. CDR1 is MGHRA and CDR2 is YSYEKL in the germline V gene. V dropped 3 bases and J dropped 2 bases, with 8 bases sitting between them. This CDR3 comprises 13 residues. CDR3 region: CASSHRLTYEQYF. Written as DNA, the CDR3 is TGCGCCAGCAGCCACAGACTTACCTACGAGCAGTACTTC.

The rearrangement uses TRBV6-6 and TRBJ1-4; TRBD1 is a possible D gene (6 bases). The CDR3 consists of 14 residues. Per germline, CDR1 MNHNY and CDR2 SVGAGI (reference sequence). The V and J ends lost 5 bases and 8 bases respectively, with 15 bases between them. The CDR3: CASSGAGVGEKLFF. The CDR3 DNA reads TGTGCCAGCAGTGGGGCAGGGGTAGGCGAAAAACTGTTTTTT.

This chain joins TRBV18 and TRBJ1-2; D uncertain. V was cut by 5 bases and J by 3 bases, with 13 bases left in between. CDR1 is KGHSH and CDR2 is LQKENI in the germline V gene. The CDR3 has 14 residues. Here the CDR3 reads CASSEEVEDYGYTF. In DNA, the CDR3 is TGTGCCAGCTCAGAAGAGGTAGAAGACTATGGCTACACCTTC. Supplemented by reference TRBV18 and TRBJ1-2, the full variable domain reads NAGVMQNPRHLVRRRGQEARLRCSPMKGHSHVYWYRQLPEEGLKFMVYLQKENIIDESGMPKERFSAEFPKEGPSILRIQQVVRGDSAAYFCASSEEVEDYGYTFGSGTRLTVV.

The chain is built from TRBV7-2 and TRBJ2-6; a weak D match, TRBD2 (6 bases). The CDR3 has 15 amino acids. Trimming removed 8 bases from V and 2 bases from J, with 13 bases in between. The V gene's germline CDR1 is SGHTA and CDR2 FQGNSA. The CDR3 nucleotides read TGTGCCAGCCCCGAGGCGGGGACTGGGGCCAACGTCCTGACTTTC. As protein: CASPEAGTGANVLTF.

This clone is a singleton in its sample. This chain joins TRBV19 and TRBJ2-5; tentatively, D is TRBD1 (7 bases). V gave up 6 bases and J gave up 7 bases, with 24 bases separating them. There are 16 residues in the CDR3. Germline CDR1 and CDR2: LNHDA and SQIVND (reference sequence). The CDR3 DNA reads TGTGCCAGTAGACCAGAGGCAGGGGGACTTCCCAGGACCCAGTACTTC. This encodes CASRPEAGGLPRTQYF.

CDR3 amino acids: CASRRIEETQYF. Here the CDR3 DNA reads TGTGCCAGCAGGCGGATAGAAGAGACCCAGTACTTC. The V call is TRBV2, the J call TRBJ2-5; no definite D call. Trimming left V 6 bases short and J 3 bases short, with 8 bases between. Germline CDR1 reads SNHLY; CDR2 reads FYNNEI. CDR3 length equals 12 residues.

The V and J genes are TRBV2 and TRBJ1-1; D uncertain. Deletions cut 10 bases from V and 4 bases from J, with 19 bases between. CDR1 is SNHLY and CDR2 is FYNNEI in the germline V gene. CDR3 size: 14 residues. CDR3 sequence (DNA): TGTGCCACCCTAGGAGGGCACAGCGGCACTGAAGCTTTCTTT. It specifies CATLGGHSGTEAFF.

The chain carries TRBV27 and TRBJ2-5; 8 bases align to TRBD2. From germline, CDR1 is MNHEY and CDR2 SMNVEV (reference sequence). The trim removed 2 bases at V and 8 bases at J, leaving 7 bases unmatched. CDR3 length: 14 amino acids. CDR3 sequence: CASSLSPGGNTQYF. CDR3 nucleotide sequence: TGTGCCAGCAGTTTAAGCCCGGGAGGGAATACCCAGTACTTC.

The gene calls are TRBV27 and TRBJ1-5; the D is unclear. Germline lookup yields CDR1 MNHEY and CDR2 SMNVEV (reference sequence). The CDR3 is 13 amino acids. V shed 5 bases and J shed 2 bases, with 7 bases lying between them. The CDR3 region is CASSILGNQPQHF. CDR3 in DNA: TGTGCCAGCAGTATCTTAGGCAATCAGCCCCAGCATTTT.

This clone was observed once. Other DNA sequences in the sample encode the same CDR3. The gene calls are TRBV4-1 and TRBJ2-7, with 8 bases that match TRBD1. The CDR3 length is 16 residues. V lost 0 bases and J lost 1; bases outside the gene matches: 5. Germline V gives CDR1 MGHRA, CDR2 YSYEKL. DNA for the CDR3: TGCGCCAGCAGCCAAGATGGCGGACAGGGATCCTACGAGCAGTACTTC. It translates to CASSQDGGQGSYEQYF.

A remark on this clone: The identical CDR3 is also encoded by other nucleotide sequences in the sample. This chain uses TRBV7-2 with TRBJ2-5; 10 nucleotides line up with TRBD2. CDR3 length equals 15 residues. V shed 1 base, J shed 4 bases, and the junction held 3 bases outside the gene matches. Germline V gene lookup returns CDR1 SGHTA and CDR2 FQGNSA. The CDR3 nucleotides read TGTGCCAGCAGCTTAGTTTTAGCGGGAGGAGAGACCCAGTACTTC. This encodes CASSLVLAGGETQYF.

This chain links TRBV29-1 with TRBJ1-2, with 10 positions matching TRBD1. V dropped 6 bases and J dropped 6; count of bases not matched to a gene: 7. CDR1 is SQVTM and CDR2 is ANQGSEA in the germline V gene. The CDR3 totals 13 residues. The CDR3 nucleotides read TGCAGCGTCCGGGACAGGGGTTGGGATGGCTACACCTTC. Protein sequence: CSVRDRGWDGYTF. Full variable domain (rest looked up from reference TRBV29-1 and TRBJ1-2): SAVISQKPSRDICQRGTSLTIQCQVDSQVTMMFWYRQQPGQSLTLIATANQGSEATYESGFVIDKFPISRPNLTFSTLTVSNMSPEDSSIYLCSVRDRGWDGYTFGSGTRLTVV.

The V and J genes are TRBV5-8 and TRBJ2-7, with 10 bases fitting TRBD1. V lost 1 base to trimming and J lost 5 bases; unmatched junction nucleotides: 15. The CDR3 covers 18 residues. Germline CDR1 and CDR2: SGHTS and YDEGEE. The CDR3 DNA is TGTGCCAGCAGCTTGCCCGGGACAGGGGATACCTCAGTCCACGAGCAGTACTTC. Its protein product is CASSLPGTGDTSVHEQYF.

The DNA of the CDR3 is TGTGCCAGCAGCACTCTGGCCAATGAGCAGTTCTTC. It yields the protein CASSTLANEQFF. The chain recombines TRBV9 with TRBJ2-1; unclear D gene. The CDR3 contains 12 residues. The V gene lost 4 bases and the J gene lost 6 bases, with 8 bases spanning the gap. Germline CDR1 and CDR2: SGDLS and YYNGEE.

This chain connects TRBV5-4 to TRBJ2-1; D is perhaps TRBD1 or TRBD2 (6 bases each). The germline V gene has CDR1 SGHNT and CDR2 YYREEE (reference sequence). There are 14 residues in the CDR3. Between the trimmed V and J ends, which lost 4 bases and 13 bases, there was a span of 21 bases. The CDR3 DNA reads TGTGCCAGCAGCGGTCCGGGACAAGGGACTGACCAGTTCTTC. This gives the protein CASSGPGQGTDQFF. Full variable domain (remainder filled in from reference TRBV5-4 and TRBJ2-1): ETGVTQSPTHLIKTRGQQVTLRCSSQSGHNTVSWYQQALGQGPQFIFQYYREEENGRGNFPPRFSGLQFPNYSSELNVNALELDDSALYLCASSGPGQGTDQFFGPGTRLTVL.

This chain connects TRBV11-2 to TRBJ2-7, with 7 bases aligning to TRBD2. The V gene end was trimmed by 5 bases and the J gene end by 0 bases; junction bases not matched to a gene: 16. The CDR3 covers 18 residues. In germline, CDR1 is SGHAT, CDR2 FQNNGV. The CDR3 here is CASSPDTKTSEPSYEQYF. Written as DNA, the CDR3 is TGTGCCAGCAGCCCCGACACGAAAACTAGCGAACCCTCCTACGAGCAGTACTTC.

The V gene is TRBV27, the J gene TRBJ1-6; D is unresolved. Between the trimmed V and J ends, which lost 6 bases and 8 bases, there was a span of 8 bases. CDR3 length: 12 residues. Germline lookup yields CDR1 MNHEY and CDR2 SMNVEV (reference sequence). The CDR3, as DNA: TGTGCCAGCAGCGATGGGGATTCACCCCTCCACTTT. It encodes CASSDGDSPLHF.

This rearrangement joins TRBV27 to TRBJ1-5; TRBD1 aligns across 9 bases. This CDR3 is built from 15 residues. From germline, CDR1 is MNHEY and CDR2 SMNVEV (reference sequence). The V segment lost 6 bases and the J segment 4 bases; nucleotides outside the gene matches: 7. CDR3 coding DNA: TGTGCCAGCAGCCCGGGACAGGGTGGAAATCAGCCCCAGCATTTT. Translating gives CASSPGQGGNQPQHF.

As to this clone: The sample holds other DNA sequences that translate to the same CDR3. This sequence joins TRBV27 and TRBJ2-1; D gene ambiguous. V was clipped by 2 bases and J by 4 bases, with 9 bases between them. The CDR3 spans 14 residues. Germline V gene sequence: CDR1 MNHEY, CDR2 SMNVEV (reference sequence). CDR3: CASSLQGSYNEQFF. The CDR3 DNA is TGTGCCAGCAGTTTACAAGGCAGTTACAATGAGCAGTTCTTC.

This rearrangement joins TRBV7-9 to TRBJ2-3; D is possibly TRBD2 (5 bases). The V and J ends lost 5 bases and 0 bases respectively, with 15 bases between them. This CDR3 region has 16 residues. Germline V lookup: CDR1 SEHNR, CDR2 FQNEAQ (reference sequence). In nucleotides, the CDR3 is TGTGCCAGCAGCCCCCGGACTTACACTAGCACAGATACGCAGTATTTT. As protein: CASSPRTYTSTDTQYF.

In DNA form, the CDR3 reads TGTGCCAGCAGCCAGATGGGATACGAGCAGTACTTC. Translation gives CASSQMGYEQYF. The gene calls are TRBV7-6 and TRBJ2-7, with D hard to call. Germline V lookup: CDR1 SGHVS, CDR2 FNYEAQ. The V gene lost 5 bases and the J gene lost 4 bases, with 9 bases spanning the gap. This CDR3 comprises 12 residues.

The J gene is TRBJ2-1, the V gene TRBV6-6, with D hard to call. Germline V gene data show CDR1 as MNHNY and CDR2 as SVGAGI (reference sequence). This CDR3 comprises 12 residues. The V end lost 2 bases, the J end lost 8 bases, and 7 bases lay between the germline ends. The CDR3 DNA sequence: TGTGCCAGCAGTTACCTCCCAGATGAGCAGTTCTTC. It yields the protein CASSYLPDEQFF.

The chain recombines TRBV28 with TRBJ2-7; TRBD2 matches 9 bases. Trimming cost V 6 bases and J 5 bases; bases outside gene matches: 11. The CDR3 sequence is 15 residues long. Germline-derived CDR1 and CDR2 are MDHEN and SYDVKM. The CDR3 protein is CASRFGLSGGDEQYF. The CDR3, as DNA: TGTGCCAGCAGATTTGGACTTAGCGGGGGAGACGAGCAGTACTTC.

On this clone itself: Other DNA sequences of this sample code for an identical CDR3. The chain combines TRBV7-8 with TRBJ2-2, with D unresolved. CDR3 length: 13 amino acids. V was cut by 2 bases and J by 3 bases, with 4 bases left in between. The germline V gene has CDR1 SGHVS and CDR2 FQNEAQ. The chain's CDR3 is CASSLRDTGELFF. The DNA of the CDR3 is TGTGCCAGCAGCTTAAGGGACACCGGGGAGCTGTTTTTT.

The chain employs TRBV15 and TRBJ2-7; maybe TRBD2 (5 bases). This CDR3 is built from 14 residues. Germline V gene sequence: CDR1 LNHNV, CDR2 YYDKDF (reference sequence). V lost 5 bases, J lost 2 bases, and 13 bases lay in between. The CDR3 bases are TGTGCCACCAGCCTTGGGGAGTCCGCCTACGAGCAGTACTTC. Protein: CATSLGESAYEQYF.